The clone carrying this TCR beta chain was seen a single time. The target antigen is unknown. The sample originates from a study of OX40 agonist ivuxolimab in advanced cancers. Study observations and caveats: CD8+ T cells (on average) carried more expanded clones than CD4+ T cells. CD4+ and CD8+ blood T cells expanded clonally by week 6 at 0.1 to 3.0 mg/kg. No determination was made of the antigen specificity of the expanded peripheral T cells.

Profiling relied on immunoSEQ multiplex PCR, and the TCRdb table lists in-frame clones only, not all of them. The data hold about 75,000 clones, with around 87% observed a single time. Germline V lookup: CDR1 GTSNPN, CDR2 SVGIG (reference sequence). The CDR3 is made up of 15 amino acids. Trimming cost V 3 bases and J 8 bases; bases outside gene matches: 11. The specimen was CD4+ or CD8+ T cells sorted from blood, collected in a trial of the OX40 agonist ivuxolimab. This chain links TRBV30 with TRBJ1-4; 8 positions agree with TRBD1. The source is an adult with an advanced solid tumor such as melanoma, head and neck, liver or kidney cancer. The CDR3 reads CAWSPLQGAREKLFF. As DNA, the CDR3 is TGTGCCTGGAGCCCCTTGCAGGGGGCCCGAGAAAAACTGTTTTTT.